Below, 2 T cell receptor beta chains from the same sample are listed, as sequenced in a study of shared clonotypes between healthy human individuals. This table comes from immunoSEQ multiplex PCR, and its TCRdb copy is limited to in-frame clones, with some not included. The sample records 2.5 million or so clones, approximately 92% being singletons. The sample was naive CD4+ T cells sorted from blood. The sample's subset: CD45RA+ positively selected. These receptors were taken from a man aged 18 to 29 in good health.

CDR3 protein: CAWSVSLGPPWQPQHF. Written as DNA, the CDR3 is TGTGCCTGGAGTGTGTCGTTGGGCCCGCCCTGGCAGCCCCAGCATTTT. This chain uses TRBV30 with TRBJ1-5; D uncertain. The V gene lost 0 bases and the J gene lost 7 bases, with 19 bases spanning the gap. The CDR3 has 16 amino acids. The V gene's germline CDR1 is GTSNPN and CDR2 SVGIG (reference sequence). The whole variable domain, filled in from reference TRBV30 and TRBJ1-5, reads SQTIHQWPATLVQPVGSPLSLECTVEGTSNPNLYWYRQAAGRGLQLLFYSVGIGQISSEVPQNLSASRPQDRQFILSSKKLLLSDSGFYLCAWSVSLGPPWQPQHFGDGTRLSIL.

The rearrangement links TRBV28 to TRBJ1-3, with D possibly TRBD1 on 6 matching bases. CDR1 is MDHEN, CDR2 SYDVKM, per germline. With 10 bases removed from V and 2 bases from J, the gap between germline ends came to 15 bases. This CDR3 is built from 14 residues. This chain's CDR3 is CATVTGSAGNTIYF. The CDR3, as DNA: TGTGCCACCGTGACAGGTTCTGCTGGAAACACCATATATTTT.